These T cell receptor beta chains were read from a single sample in a study of control samples from healthy donors and cancer patients. Sequencing was performed with immunoSEQ multiplex PCR; in TCRdb, only in-frame clones are kept and a portion is missing. The profile shows some 94,000 clones, 86% of them singletons. Material for sequencing was blood. The receptor source for this set is a woman in her forties or fifties in good health. CDR3s include the opening cysteine and the closing phenylalanine or tryptophan. D genes are given only for firm matches. Size is omitted from some rows. Given values are once, few, many or a class for expanded clones.

V gene	J gene	D gene	clone size	CDR3 DNA	CDR3 protein
TRBV5-1	TRBJ2-5	NA	NA	TGCGCCAGCAGTCCAATTCCCGGGACAAGAGAGACCCAGTACTTC	CASSPIPGTRETQYF
TRBV25-1	TRBJ2-1	NA	NA	TGTGCCAGCAGTCGTTCCCAGCCGGCGAATGAGCAGTTCTTC	CASSRSQPANEQFF
TRBV19	TRBJ2-6	NA	NA	TGTGCCAGTAGTATTTTGCCCCGGTGGGACACTGTATACTCTGGGGCCAACGTCCTGACTTTC	CASSILPRWDTVYSGANVLTF
TRBV25-1	TRBJ1-2	NA	NA	TGTGCCAGCAGTGATTTGGACAGCCGCCCCGGATATGGCTACACCTTC	CASSDLDSRPGYGYTF
TRBV19	TRBJ1-1	NA	NA	TGTGCCAGTAGTACCACAGTGAACACTGAAGCTTTCTTT	CASSTTVNTEAFF
TRBV3-1/TRBV3-2	TRBJ2-3	TRBD2	NA	TGTGCCAGCAGCCATGTAAGCGGGGGGGCACCCAGCACAGATACGCAGTATTTT	CASSHVSGGAPSTDTQYF
TRBV18	TRBJ2-5	TRBD1	few	TGTGCCAGCTCACCACCGGCAGGGGGTGAGACCCAGTACTTC	CASSPPAGGETQYF
TRBV7-7	TRBJ2-2	NA	NA	TGTGCTAGCAGCACCGCGGGGTTGAACACCGGGGAGCTGTTTTTT	CASSTAGLNTGELFF
TRBV29-1	TRBJ2-3	NA	NA	TGCAGCGTCCAGGAAACCTACGCAGATACGCAGTATTTT	CSVQETYADTQYF
TRBV6-5	TRBJ1-2	NA	NA	TGTGCCAGCAGTTACTCCAATCGGGGAATCGTTGGCTACACCTTC	CASSYSNRGIVGYTF
TRBV2	TRBJ2-3	NA	NA	TGTGCCAGCGCGAGGGTGGGGGGAAGAGATACGCAGTATTTT	CASARVGGRDTQYF
TRBV11-2	TRBJ2-5	TRBD2	NA	TGTGCCAGCAGCCGAGGACTAGCGGGGCCACAAGAGACCCAGTACTTC	CASSRGLAGPQETQYF
TRBV7-9	TRBJ2-2	NA	NA	TGTGCCAGCAGCCTTACGGCAGGTGCCGGGGAGCTGTTTTTT	CASSLTAGAGELFF
TRBV25-1	TRBJ1-2	NA	NA	TGTGCCAGCAGTGAATTGGTGGATAACTATGGCTACACCTTC	CASSELVDNYGYTF
TRBV2	TRBJ2-1	TRBD2	NA	TGTGCCAGCAGTGAGGGGGCGGGAGGTGTGTACAATGAGCAGTTCTTC	CASSEGAGGVYNEQFF
TRBV24-1	TRBJ2-3	TRBD1	NA	TGTGCCACCAGTGACCGACAGGGGGCAACAGATACGCAGTATTTT	CATSDRQGATDTQYF
TRBV6-5	TRBJ1-1	NA	NA	TGTGCCAGCAGTTATTCTCAGGTACACGACACTGAAGCTTTCTTT	CASSYSQVHDTEAFF
TRBV6-5	TRBJ1-1	NA	NA	TGTGCCAGCAGTTACTCACCGTTAAAGAGGAACACTGAAGCCTTCTTT	CASSYSPLKRNTEAFF
TRBV5-6	TRBJ1-4	TRBD1	NA	TGTGCCAGCAGCTTGCGGTCGACAGGGAGCGGTGAAAAACTGTTTTTT	CASSLRSTGSGEKLFF
TRBV28	TRBJ1-1	NA	NA	TGTGCCAGCAGCCTCCCGACCGCGAACACTGAAGCTTTCTTT	CASSLPTANTEAFF
TRBV2	TRBJ1-2	NA	once	TGTGCCAGCAGTGAAGAGCGCAGGGGCCCTGGAGGCTACACCTTC	CASSEERRGPGGYTF
TRBV12-3/TRBV12-4	TRBJ1-1	NA	NA	TGTGCCAGCAGCTCACAGGGGAACACTGAAGCTTTCTTT	CASSSQGNTEAFF
TRBV28	TRBJ1-5	NA	NA	TGTGCCAGCAGCCCGGCCCGGCTCCGCAATCAGCCCCAGCATTTT	CASSPARLRNQPQHF
TRBV28	TRBJ2-7	TRBD2	NA	TGTGCCAGCAGCTCAGGGACTAGCGGGAGGCACGAGCAGTACTTC	CASSSGTSGRHEQYF
TRBV7-2	TRBJ1-3	NA	NA	TGTGCCAGCAGCGATGGGGGAGGGGGAAACACCATATATTTT	CASSDGGGGNTIYF
TRBV6-5	TRBJ1-2	NA	NA	TGTGCCAGCAGCAGGACCGTCGACTATGGCTACACCTTC	CASSRTVDYGYTF
TRBV5-1	TRBJ2-5	NA	NA	TGCGCCAGCAGCTTGATGGGCACGACCCTCGAGACCCAGTACTTC	CASSLMGTTLETQYF
TRBV7-6	TRBJ2-7	TRBD1	NA	TGTGCCAGCAGCGAAGCCGGGACAGGGTACTACGAGCAGTACTTC	CASSEAGTGYYEQYF
TRBV2	TRBJ1-1	NA	NA	TGTGCCAGCAGTGATCGGCCCCAGCTAAAGGTTGGAGCTTTCTTT	CASSDRPQLKVGAFF
TRBV14	TRBJ2-1	TRBD2	NA	TGTGCCAGCAGCCGTTCCGGTACGTCAGCGGGGAATGAGCAGTTCTTC	CASSRSGTSAGNEQFF
TRBV7-8	TRBJ1-1	NA	once	TGTGCCAGCAGCTCCAGGGTTCCTACTGAAACTTTCTTT	CASSSRVPTETFF
TRBV10-1	TRBJ2-1	TRBD2	once	TGCGCCAGCAGTTGGTTTTGTGGACTAGCGAAGAAGGAGGATGAGCAGTTCTTC	CASSWFCGLAKKEDEQFF
TRBV10-1	TRBJ1-1	NA	NA	TGCGCCAGCAGTGTAGGACCCCCGGGTGGCACTGAAGCTTTCTTT	CASSVGPPGGTEAFF
TRBV7-2	TRBJ1-5	NA	NA	TGTGCCAGCAGCTTTTTAGGGAACAATCAGCCCCAGCATTTT	CASSFLGNNQPQHF
TRBV7-2	TRBJ2-7	TRBD2	NA	TGTGCCAGCAGCAGAGGGACTAGCGGCGAGCAGTACTTC	CASSRGTSGEQYF
TRBV2	TRBJ1-2	NA	NA	TGTGCCAGCAGTGAACGTGGAGGGGCAGACGGCTACACCTTC	CASSERGGADGYTF
TRBV7-9	TRBJ2-1	TRBD2	NA	TGTGCCAGCAGCTTAGATCCCCCGGGACTAGCGGGCGCCTACAATGAGCAGTTCTTC	CASSLDPPGLAGAYNEQFF
TRBV7-9	TRBJ2-2	TRBD2	NA	TGTGCCAGCAGGTTAAGCGGGGGGCTTCTCGGGGAGCTGTTTTTT	CASRLSGGLLGELFF
TRBV19	TRBJ2-1	NA	NA	TGTGCCAGTAGTAGTAGGGTTGATCAAAGTGAGCAGTTCTTC	CASSSRVDQSEQFF
TRBV19	TRBJ2-5	TRBD2	NA	TGTGCCAGTAGTACCCGACTAGCGGGAGGCGAGACCCAGTACTTC	CASSTRLAGGETQYF
TRBV6-6	TRBJ1-2	TRBD1	NA	TGTGCCAGCAGTTACATGGGGACAGGGGGTTCTGGCTACACCTTC	CASSYMGTGGSGYTF
TRBV5-5	TRBJ1-4	TRBD1	NA	TGTGCCAGCAGCCGGACAGGGGACACCAATGAAAAACTGTTTTTT	CASSRTGDTNEKLFF
TRBV5-1	TRBJ2-5	TRBD1	NA	TGCGCCAGCAGCCCGCGGACAGGGGGGCAAGAGACCCAGTACTTC	CASSPRTGGQETQYF
TRBV4-3	TRBJ1-3	TRBD1	NA	TGCGCCAGCAGCCAAGATTACAGGGGGGGAGGAAACACCATATATTTT	CASSQDYRGGGNTIYF
TRBV28	TRBJ2-5	NA	NA	TGTGCCAGCACCGGGACAAACCGGGAGACCCAGTACTTC	CASTGTNRETQYF
TRBV4-2	TRBJ2-2	TRBD2	NA	TGTGCCAGCAGCCGAGGACTAGCCGGGGAGCTGTTTTTT	CASSRGLAGELFF
TRBV6-2/TRBV6-3	TRBJ1-2	NA	NA	TGTGCCAGCAGCCCTATCATGACCGGTGCGGGCTACACCTTC	CASSPIMTGAGYTF
TRBV11-3	TRBJ1-1	TRBD1	NA	TGTGCCAGCAGCCACCGGGACAGGGAATTCTCTGAAGCTTTCTTT	CASSHRDREFSEAFF
TRBV20-1	TRBJ1-5	NA	NA	TGCAGTGCTAGTAGGAACAATCAGCCCCAGCATTTT	CSASRNNQPQHF
TRBV5-8	TRBJ2-1	NA	NA	TGTGCCAGCAGCTTGGGGACCTACAATGAGCAGTTCTTC	CASSLGTYNEQFF
TRBV5-1	TRBJ2-1	TRBD2	NA	TGCGCCAGCTGCCTACCGGGACTAGCGGGGTACAATGAGCAGTTCTTC	CASCLPGLAGYNEQFF
TRBV25-1	TRBJ1-1	NA	NA	TGTGCCAGCAGTGGGGGGGTTGGAATGAACACTGAAGCTTTCTTT	CASSGGVGMNTEAFF
TRBV2	TRBJ1-2	TRBD1	NA	TGTGCCAGCTCTCGAGGTGACAGGGCAAGCAACTATGGCTACACCTTC	CASSRGDRASNYGYTF
TRBV2	TRBJ1-4	NA	NA	TGTGCCAGCAGTGATTGGGGTGAAAAACTGTTTTTT	CASSDWGEKLFF